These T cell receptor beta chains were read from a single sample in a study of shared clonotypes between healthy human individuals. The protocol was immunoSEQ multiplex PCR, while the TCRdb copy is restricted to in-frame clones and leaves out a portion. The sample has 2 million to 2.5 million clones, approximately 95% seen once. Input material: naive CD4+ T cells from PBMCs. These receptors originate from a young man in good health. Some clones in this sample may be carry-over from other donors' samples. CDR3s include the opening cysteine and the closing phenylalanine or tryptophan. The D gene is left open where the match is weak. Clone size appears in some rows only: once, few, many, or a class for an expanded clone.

TGTGCCAGCAGCTACAGGGTTGGGGAGCCCTACGAGCAGTACTTC | CASSYRVGEPYEQYF | TRBJ2-7 | . | TRBV4-2 | 15 | .
TGTGCCAGCAGCTCGCCGGGACAGGGTATGAACACTGAAGCTTTCTTT | CASSSPGQGMNTEAFF | TRBJ1-1 | TRBD1 | TRBV7-9 | 16 | .
TGTGCCAGCAGTTTGTCTCCTAACGAGCAGTACTTC | CASSLSPNEQYF | TRBJ2-7 | . | TRBV28 | 12 | .
TGCGCCAGCAGGCCCGGGTGGGCTAGCGGCTACGAGCAGTACTTC | CASRPGWASGYEQYF | TRBJ2-7 | TRBD2 | TRBV5-1 | 15 | .
TGTGCCACCAGCAGAGCTAGCGGGAGGGCGAACACCGGGGAGCTGTTTTTT | CATSRASGRANTGELFF | TRBJ2-2 | TRBD2 | TRBV15 | 17 | .
TGTGCCAGCAGCTTATATGGACTAGCGGGATACACTCAAAACATTCAGTACTTC | CASSLYGLAGYTQNIQYF | TRBJ2-4 | TRBD2 | TRBV7-2 | 18 | .
TGTGCCAGCAGCCCCCGGACAGGGGTAACCACAGATACGCAGTATTTT | CASSPRTGVTTDTQYF | TRBJ2-3 | TRBD1 | TRBV11-2 | 16 | .
TGTGCCAGCAGCTCATCCGCTAGCGGGAGCACAGATACGCAGTATTTT | CASSSSASGSTDTQYF | TRBJ2-3 | TRBD2 | TRBV7-3 | 16 | .
TGTGCCAGCTCATCCTTCACAGATACGCAGTATTTT | CASSSFTDTQYF | TRBJ2-3 | . | TRBV18 | 12 | .
TGCGCCAGCAGCCTTGGGGTGTCGAACTATGGCTACACCTTC | CASSLGVSNYGYTF | TRBJ1-2 | . | TRBV5-1 | 14 | .
TGTGCCAGCAGCTTCAGGGGCATGAACACTGAAGCTTTCTTT | CASSFRGMNTEAFF | TRBJ1-1 | . | TRBV7-9 | 14 | once
TGTGCCAGCAGCCTGTTCGGGGGAGATCAGCCCCAGCATTTT | CASSLFGGDQPQHF | TRBJ1-5 | . | TRBV9 | 14 | .
TGCAGCTCTGGGGCTAGCGCAAGGCAATCCTACGAGCAGTACTTC | CSSGASARQSYEQYF | TRBJ2-7 | . | TRBV29-1 | 15 | .
TGTGCCATCGCCGGGACCGGAGATTACTACGAGCAGTACTTC | CAIAGTGDYYEQYF | TRBJ2-7 | . | TRBV10-3 | 14 | once
TGTGCCAGCAGCTTGGGCGAGTTCGTCGAGCAGTACTTC | CASSLGEFVEQYF | TRBJ2-7 | . | TRBV7-8 | 13 | .
TGCGCCAGCACCCTAGCCGGGACTAGGGGGGCAGATACGCAGTATTTT | CASTLAGTRGADTQYF | TRBJ2-3 | TRBD2 | TRBV5-1 | 16 | .
TGTGCCAGCAGCCAAGATCGGGACGTAAACTATGGCTACACCTTC | CASSQDRDVNYGYTF | TRBJ1-2 | . | TRBV14 | 15 | .
TGCGCCAGCCGCCCAAGTGGGAGGGAAGAGACCCAGTACTTC | CASRPSGREETQYF | TRBJ2-5 | TRBD2 | TRBV5-1 | 14 | .
TGCGCCAGCAGCCAAGTGAAGGGGAGCAATCAGCCCCAGCATTTT | CASSQVKGSNQPQHF | TRBJ1-5 | . | TRBV4-1 | 15 | .
TGTGCCAGCATCGCCATAACCCGGGACAGGGACTACGAGACCCAGTACTTC | CASIAITRDRDYETQYF | TRBJ2-5 | TRBD1 | TRBV9 | 17 | .
TGTGCCAGCAGCTTAGACAGTAATCAGCCCCAGCATTTT | CASSLDSNQPQHF | TRBJ1-5 | . | TRBV7-6 | 13 | .
TGCGCCAGCAGCCTGCTCGGGCAGGGGGGGACCTACGAGCAGTACTTC | CASSLLGQGGTYEQYF | TRBJ2-7 | . | TRBV5-1 | 16 | .
TGTGCCAGCAGCTTCGAGGGGGGGGGAAACACCATATATTTT | CASSFEGGGNTIYF | TRBJ1-3 | . | TRBV2 | 14 | .
TGTGCCAGCAGTGGCGGGACAGGGGGAAACACCATATATTTT | CASSGGTGGNTIYF | TRBJ1-3 | TRBD1 | TRBV28 | 14 | .
TGTGCCAGCAGCTTTTGGGCCCAAGAGACCCAGTACTTC | CASSFWAQETQYF | TRBJ2-5 | . | TRBV5-4 | 13 | .
TGTGCCAGCTCACTTATACTTGGAGAGACCCAGTACTTC | CASSLILGETQYF | TRBJ2-5 | . | TRBV18 | 13 | once
TGTGCCAGCAGCATGGACAGGGGTCCGTCTGGGGCCAACGTCCTGACTTTC | CASSMDRGPSGANVLTF | TRBJ2-6 | TRBD1 | TRBV5-6 | 17 | .
TGTGCCAGCAGTTTATTAGAGCGGGAGCTGTTTTTT | CASSLLERELFF | TRBJ2-2 | . | TRBV28 | 12 | .
TGTGCCAGCAGCCTCCGGGACAGCTTACCATTTTCTGAAGCTTTCTTT | CASSLRDSLPFSEAFF | TRBJ1-1 | TRBD1 | TRBV5-6 | 16 | .